This TCR beta chain came from a study of blood T cell repertoires in COVID-19. In the authors' methods: Amplification from reference gene primers served as the basis for estimated nucleated cell counts. Here immunoSEQ multiplex PCR was the method, and the copy in TCRdb shows in-frame clones only, minus some. The DNA was the basis for D and trimming; V, J and clone size are from that table. The sample lists roughly 460,000 clones, about 90% seen once, with roughly 0.78% in the top ten. The origin of this receptor is a man between 18 and 29 years old with COVID-19, enrolled during active disease. The source material was peripheral blood.

In nucleotides, the CDR3 is TGCGCCAGCAGCTGGACAGGGGGTGACGAGCAGTACTTC. Its protein product is CASSWTGGDEQYF. The V call is TRBV5-1, the J call TRBJ2-7; 10 nucleotides match TRBD1. The germline gives CDR1 SGHRS, CDR2 YFSETQ. V was pared by 3 bases and J by 5 bases, with 2 bases of the junction left unmatched. This CDR3 is built from 13 residues.